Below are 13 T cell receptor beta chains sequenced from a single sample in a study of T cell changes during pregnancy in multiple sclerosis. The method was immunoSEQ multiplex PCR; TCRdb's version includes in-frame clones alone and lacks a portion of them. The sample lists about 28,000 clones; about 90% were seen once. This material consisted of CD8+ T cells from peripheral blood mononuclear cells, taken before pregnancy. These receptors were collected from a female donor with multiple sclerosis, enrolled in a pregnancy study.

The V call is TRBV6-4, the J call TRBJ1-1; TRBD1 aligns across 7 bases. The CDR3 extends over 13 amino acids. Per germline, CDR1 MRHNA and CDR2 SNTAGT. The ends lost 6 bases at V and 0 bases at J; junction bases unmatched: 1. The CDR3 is CASRTGLNTEAFF. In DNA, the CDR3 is TGTGCCAGCAGGACAGGGCTGAACACTGAAGCTTTCTTT.

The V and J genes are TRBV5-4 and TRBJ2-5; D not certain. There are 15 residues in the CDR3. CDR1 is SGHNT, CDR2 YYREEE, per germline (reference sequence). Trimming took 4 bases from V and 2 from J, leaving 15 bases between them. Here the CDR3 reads CASSPSLGAQETQYF. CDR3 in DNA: TGTGCCAGCAGCCCATCCCTTGGAGCACAAGAGACCCAGTACTTC.

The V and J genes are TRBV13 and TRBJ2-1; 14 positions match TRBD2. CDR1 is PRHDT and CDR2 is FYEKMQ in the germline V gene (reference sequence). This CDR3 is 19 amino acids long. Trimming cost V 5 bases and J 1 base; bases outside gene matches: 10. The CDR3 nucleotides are TGTGCCAGCAGCCTCTCCGGGACTAGCGGGAGATTGTCCTACAATGAGCAGTTCTTC. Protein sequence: CASSLSGTSGRLSYNEQFF.

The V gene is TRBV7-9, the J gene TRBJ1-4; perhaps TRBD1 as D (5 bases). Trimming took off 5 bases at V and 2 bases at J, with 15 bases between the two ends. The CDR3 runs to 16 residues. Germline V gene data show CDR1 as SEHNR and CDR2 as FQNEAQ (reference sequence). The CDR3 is CASSTGPGGTNEKLFF. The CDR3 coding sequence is TGTGCCAGCAGCACGGGCCCCGGGGGGACTAATGAAAAACTGTTTTTT. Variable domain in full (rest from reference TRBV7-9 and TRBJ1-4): DTGVSQNPRHKITKRGQNVTFRCDPISEHNRLYWYRQTLGQGPEFLTYFQNEAQLEKSRLLSDRFSAERPKGSFSTLEIQRTEQGDSAMYLCASSTGPGGTNEKLFFGSGTQLSVL.

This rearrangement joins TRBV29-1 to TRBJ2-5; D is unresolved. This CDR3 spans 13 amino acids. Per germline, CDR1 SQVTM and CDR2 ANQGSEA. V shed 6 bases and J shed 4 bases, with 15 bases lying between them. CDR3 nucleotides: TGCAGCGTCGGAGATTGGAGTGGAGAGACCCAGTACTTC. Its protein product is CSVGDWSGETQYF.

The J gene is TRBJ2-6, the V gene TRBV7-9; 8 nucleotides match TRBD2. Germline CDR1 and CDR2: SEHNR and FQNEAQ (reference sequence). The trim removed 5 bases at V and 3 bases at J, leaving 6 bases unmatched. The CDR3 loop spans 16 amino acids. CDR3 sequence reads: CASSPTGGVGANVLTF. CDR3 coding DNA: TGTGCCAGCAGCCCGACCGGGGGGGTTGGGGCCAACGTCCTGACTTTC.

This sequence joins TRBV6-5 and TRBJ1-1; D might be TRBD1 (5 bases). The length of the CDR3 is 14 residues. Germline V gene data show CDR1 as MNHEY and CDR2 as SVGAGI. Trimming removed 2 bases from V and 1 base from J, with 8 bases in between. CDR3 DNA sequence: TGTGCCAGCAGTTACGGTCAGGGGAACACTGAAGCTTTCTTT. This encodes CASSYGQGNTEAFF.

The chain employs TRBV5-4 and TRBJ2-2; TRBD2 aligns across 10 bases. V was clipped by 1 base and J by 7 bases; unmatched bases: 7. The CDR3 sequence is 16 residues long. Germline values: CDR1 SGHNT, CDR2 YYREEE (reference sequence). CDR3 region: CASSLLLAGLGGELFF. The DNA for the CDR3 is TGTGCCAGCAGCTTGTTACTAGCGGGATTGGGCGGGGAGCTGTTTTTT.

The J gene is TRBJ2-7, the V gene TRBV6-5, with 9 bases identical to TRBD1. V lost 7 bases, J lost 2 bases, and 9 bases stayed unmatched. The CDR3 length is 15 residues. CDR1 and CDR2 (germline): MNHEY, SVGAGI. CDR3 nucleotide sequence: TGTGCCAGCACCCCCGGGACAGGGACCACCTACGAGCAGTACTTC. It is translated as CASTPGTGTTYEQYF.

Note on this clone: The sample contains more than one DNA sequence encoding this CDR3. As DNA, the CDR3 is TGTGCCAGTAGTATAGATACCTACTCTGGAAACACCATATATTTT. This encodes CASSIDTYSGNTIYF. J is TRBJ1-3 and V is TRBV19; D is undetermined. Per germline, CDR1 LNHDA and CDR2 SQIVND (reference sequence). The CDR3 is 15 residues long. Trimming removed 0 bases at V and 0 bases at J, with 6 bases between. Drawing the rest from reference TRBV19 and TRBJ1-3, the complete variable domain is DGGITQSPKYLFRKEGQNVTLSCEQNLNHDAMYWYRQDPGQGLRLIYYSQIVNDFQKGDIAEGYSVSREKKESFPLTVTSAQKNPTAFYLCASSIDTYSGNTIYFGEGSWLTVV.

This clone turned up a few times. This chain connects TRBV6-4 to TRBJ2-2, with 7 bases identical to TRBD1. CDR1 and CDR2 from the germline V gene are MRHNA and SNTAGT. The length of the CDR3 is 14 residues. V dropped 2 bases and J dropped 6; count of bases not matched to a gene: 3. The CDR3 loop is CASSDGQGAGELFF. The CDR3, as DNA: TGTGCCAGCAGTGACGGGCAGGGGGCCGGGGAGCTGTTTTTT.

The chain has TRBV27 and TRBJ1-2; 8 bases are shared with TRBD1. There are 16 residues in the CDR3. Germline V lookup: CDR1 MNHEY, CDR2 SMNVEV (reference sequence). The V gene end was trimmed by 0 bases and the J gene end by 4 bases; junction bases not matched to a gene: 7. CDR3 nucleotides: TGTGCCAGCAGTTTATCACTCGGGCAGGGGGCCTATGGCTACACCTTC. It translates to CASSLSLGQGAYGYTF.

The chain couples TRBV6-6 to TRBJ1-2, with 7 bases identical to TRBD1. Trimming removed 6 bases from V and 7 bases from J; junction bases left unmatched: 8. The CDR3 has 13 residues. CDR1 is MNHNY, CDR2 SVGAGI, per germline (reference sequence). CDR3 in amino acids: CASRNLQGSGYTF. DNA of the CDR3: TGTGCCAGCAGAAACTTACAGGGGTCTGGCTACACCTTC.